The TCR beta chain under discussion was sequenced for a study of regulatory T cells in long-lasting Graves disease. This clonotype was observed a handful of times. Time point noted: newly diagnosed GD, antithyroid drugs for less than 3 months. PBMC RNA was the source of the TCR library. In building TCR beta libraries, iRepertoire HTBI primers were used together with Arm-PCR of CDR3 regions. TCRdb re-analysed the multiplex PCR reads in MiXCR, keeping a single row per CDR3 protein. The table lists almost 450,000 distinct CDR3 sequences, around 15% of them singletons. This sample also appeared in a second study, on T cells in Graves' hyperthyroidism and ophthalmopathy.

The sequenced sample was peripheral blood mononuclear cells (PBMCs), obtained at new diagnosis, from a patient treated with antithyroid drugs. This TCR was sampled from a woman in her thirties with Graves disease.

The CDR3 region has the DNA TGTGCCAGCAGTTCCGCTCTGGGTAGCGGAGACAATGAGCAGTTCTTC. Its protein is CASSSALGSGDNEQFF. The chain couples TRBV27 to TRBJ2-1; tentative D call: TRBD2 (6 bases). The CDR3 extends over 16 amino acids. Germline-derived CDR1 and CDR2 are MNHEY and SMNVEV (reference sequence). V lost 4 bases to trimming and J lost 5 bases, with 18 bases between them.